The text below deals with one T cell receptor (beta chain). The antigen remains undetermined. Clones were read by immunoSEQ multiplex PCR, and TCRdb kept only the in-frame ones, dropping some. The sample contains 65,000 to 70,000 clones, 65% to 85% of which appear only once. This sample is part of a study of OX40 agonist ivuxolimab in advanced cancers. General study findings and limits: In a subset of nonresponders, normalized T-cell clonal expansion was also low.

The length of the CDR3 is 12 residues. Germline V gives CDR1 SGHTA, CDR2 FQGNSA. The V gene lost 5 bases and the J gene lost 8 bases, with 9 bases spanning the gap. The starting material was CD4+ or CD8+ T cells sorted from blood, obtained in a trial of the OX40 agonist ivuxolimab. The chain joins TRBV7-2 to TRBJ2-2; weak D call: TRBD1 (5 bases). The TCR sequence derives from an adult with an advanced solid tumor such as melanoma, head and neck, liver or kidney cancer. As DNA, the CDR3 is TGTGCCAGCAGCCCTGGGGCTGGGGAGCTGTTTTTT. As protein: CASSPGAGELFF.